The source of this T cell receptor (beta chain) is a study of T cell repertoires in ileal Crohn's disease. Profiled with immunoSEQ multiplex PCR; TCRdb holds only in-frame clones, not every one. This sample has around 6,700 clones, with roughly 80% found just once. This clone counts as medium-sized. The source is an adult with Crohn's disease. The specimen was ileal tissue.

CDR3 region: CASSQWTGTNYGYTF. CDR3 DNA sequence: TGTGCCAGCAGCCAATGGACAGGGACTAACTATGGCTACACCTTC. The V call is TRBV2, the J call TRBJ1-2; TRBD1 matches at 8 bases. Germline loops: CDR1 SNHLY, CDR2 FYNNEI. Trimming took 6 bases from V and 0 from J; bases not matched to a gene: 6. The CDR3 length is 15 residues.